One and the same sample provided the 24 T cell receptor beta chains below, sequenced in a study of T cell repertoires in cytomegalovirus infection. TCRdb re-derived calls from the reads in MiXCR, one entry per CDR3 protein. The data hold fewer than 350,000 distinct CDR3 sequences, with roughly 28% observed a single time. The antigens of these receptors remain unknown. Sequences were derived from cultured PBMCs, sampled from culture after CMV antigen stimulation. The receptor set was obtained from a human donor in good health (CMV status not recorded). Some clones in this sample may be carry-over from other donors' samples.

There are a few counts of this clonotype. The genes are TRBV5-6 and TRBJ1-6, with 7 bases lining up with TRBD1. The CDR3 sequence is 15 residues long. The germline V gene encodes CDR1 SGHDT and CDR2 YYEEEE. V lost 5 bases to trimming and J lost 6 bases; unmatched junction nucleotides: 8. For the CDR3, the DNA is TGTGCCAGCAGTCCTCCGGGACAGAGTAATTCACCCCTCCACTTT. Amino acid sequence: CASSPPGQSNSPLHF.

This chain joins TRBV20-1 and TRBJ1-6; D gene uncertain. V was cut by 3 bases and J by 6 bases, with 9 bases left in between. The CDR3 has 13 residues. Germline V gene sequence: CDR1 DFQATT, CDR2 SNEGSKA (reference sequence). The CDR3 spells CSARTTGNSPLHF. Here the CDR3 DNA reads TGCAGTGCTAGGACCACGGGTAATTCACCCCTCCACTTT.

In this sample, this clonotype turned up a few times. The chain carries TRBV6-6 and TRBJ2-7; TRBD2 matches at 8 bases. The germline gives CDR1 MNHNY, CDR2 SVGAGI (reference sequence). The ends lost 5 bases at V and 6 bases at J; junction bases unmatched: 6. The CDR3 covers 13 residues. The CDR3: CASSVREDGEQYF. As DNA, the CDR3 is TGTGCCAGCAGTGTGCGGGAGGATGGCGAGCAGTACTTC.

The chain employs TRBV6-1 and TRBJ2-1; D may be TRBD1 or TRBD2 (5 bases each). The length of the CDR3 is 15 residues. CDR1 MNHNS and CDR2 SASEGT come from the germline V gene. Trimming removed 6 bases from V and 0 bases from J, with 12 bases in between. The CDR3, as DNA: TGTGCCAGCAGGAGGGACGAGAGCTCCTACAATGAGCAGTTCTTC. It specifies CASRRDESSYNEQFF.

This clonotype was seen more than once but under ten times. The V call is TRBV11-1, the J call TRBJ2-3; 8 bases match TRBD1. CDR3 length: 15 amino acids. Germline trimming cut 3 bases from V and 1 base from J; bases unmatched to any gene: 3. The germline V gene encodes CDR1 SGHAT and CDR2 FQDESV (reference sequence). The CDR3 sequence is CASSFRDRRTDTQYF. DNA of the CDR3: TGTGCCAGCAGCTTCCGGGACAGGCGCACAGATACGCAGTATTTT.

This clonotype was picked up a small number of times. The chain recombines TRBV7-8 with TRBJ1-3; D remains unclear. Trimming pared 5 bases from V and 0 bases from J, leaving 8 bases between. Germline V gives CDR1 SGHVS, CDR2 FQNEAQ. The CDR3 is 14 residues long. Here the CDR3 DNA reads TGTGCCAGCAGCCAACCTGGCTCTGGAAACACCATATATTTT. Translation gives CASSQPGSGNTIYF.

In this sample, this clonotype turned up many times. This sequence joins TRBV10-2 and TRBJ1-2; D unclear. CDR1 is WSHSY, CDR2 SAAADI, per germline. V lost 0 bases and J lost 2, with 16 bases in between. The CDR3 is 17 residues long. CDR3 sequence reads: CASSESRYQKPNYGYTF. In DNA form, the CDR3 reads TGCGCCAGCAGTGAGTCGAGATACCAGAAGCCCAACTATGGCTACACCTTC.

This clonotype was counted many times. CDR3: CASSYGDQPQHF. CDR3 nucleotides: TGTGCCAGCAGTTATGGCGATCAGCCCCAGCATTTT. J is TRBJ1-5 and V is TRBV12-3 or TRBV12-4; no definite D call. CDR3 length: 12 residues. The V gene lost 4 bases and the J gene lost 5 bases, with 6 bases spanning the gap.

This clonotype was counted many times. The rearrangement uses TRBV7-8 and TRBJ2-1, with D possibly called TRBD1 or TRBD2 (5 bases each). With 3 bases removed from V and 7 bases from J, the gap between germline ends came to 19 bases. Germline V gene lookup returns CDR1 SGHVS and CDR2 FQNEAQ. CDR3 size: 16 residues. CDR3 sequence reads: CASSFVTGAPRNEQFF. The DNA for the CDR3 is TGTGCCAGCAGCTTCGTAACCGGGGCCCCGAGGAATGAGCAGTTCTTC.

The rearrangement joins TRBV28 to TRBJ1-2; 9 bases are a match to TRBD1. The CDR3 has 14 residues. Trimming at V came to 4 bases and at J to 4 bases, leaving 4 bases not matched to a gene. Per germline, CDR1 MDHEN and CDR2 SYDVKM. CDR3 region: CASSSGQGPYGYTF. In DNA, the CDR3 is TGTGCCAGCAGTTCCGGACAGGGGCCCTATGGCTACACCTTC.

This chain links TRBV20-1 with TRBJ1-5, with D perhaps TRBD1 (5 bases). With 0 bases removed from V and 6 bases from J, the gap between germline ends came to 12 bases. The CDR3 is 14 residues long. CDR1 is DFQATT and CDR2 is SNEGSKA in the germline V gene (reference sequence). CDR3 protein: CSARDLGGGQPQHF. CDR3 DNA sequence: TGCAGTGCTAGAGATTTGGGGGGGGGTCAGCCCCAGCATTTT.

Only a few counts were recorded for this clonotype. V gene TRBV18 combines with J gene TRBJ2-1; TRBD2 matches at 12 bases. Germline CDR1 and CDR2: KGHSH and LQKENI. CDR3 length: 19 amino acids. V shed 1 base and J 5 bases; nucleotides not matched to a gene: 12. CDR3 sequence: CASSPRITSGRRGHNEQFF. Here the CDR3 DNA reads TGTGCCAGCTCACCACGGATCACTAGCGGGAGGAGGGGTCACAATGAGCAGTTCTTC.

This rearrangement joins TRBV4-1 to TRBJ2-7; tentatively, D is TRBD2 (6 bases). Germline lookup yields CDR1 MGHRA and CDR2 YSYEKL. The CDR3 loop spans 13 amino acids. Trimming took off 4 bases at V and 3 bases at J, with 10 bases between the two ends. The CDR3 DNA reads as TGCGCCAGCAGCCCGGGACTTTACTACGAGCAGTACTTC. This gives the protein CASSPGLYYEQYF.

This chain joins TRBV25-1 and TRBJ1-1; D unclear. This CDR3 has 14 amino acids. V dropped 7 bases and J dropped 0 bases, with 12 bases sitting between them. The germline V gene encodes CDR1 MGHDK and CDR2 SYGVNS. The CDR3 reads CASKQSGMNTEAFF. The CDR3 nucleotides read TGTGCCAGCAAACAATCGGGCATGAACACTGAAGCTTTCTTT.

This clonotype was picked up a small number of times. CDR3 DNA sequence: TGTGCCAGCAGTTTCCGGACAGGCGAAAATCAGCCCCAGCATTTT. Translation: CASSFRTGENQPQHF. The chain links TRBV27 to TRBJ1-5; 7 bases are a match to TRBD1. J lost 4 bases, V lost 3 bases, and 6 bases had no gene match. Per the germline V gene, CDR1 is MNHEY and CDR2 is SMNVEV (reference sequence). The CDR3 length is 15 residues.

The CDR3 is CASSEPWTTLNTEAFF. The CDR3 DNA follows: TGTGCCAGCAGTGAACCCTGGACAACCCTGAACACTGAAGCTTTCTTT. This sequence joins TRBV2 and TRBJ1-1, with a tentative D call TRBD1 (5 bases). Trimming pared 2 bases from V and 0 bases from J, leaving 13 bases between. CDR1 and CDR2 (germline): SNHLY, FYNNEI. The CDR3 length is 16 residues.

This clonotype has just a few counts. The chain links TRBV7-2 to TRBJ1-2; 7 bases are a match to TRBD1. Unmatched junction bases numbered 8, after V lost 5 bases and J lost 2 bases. CDR3 size: 15 residues. Germline V gene lookup returns CDR1 SGHTA and CDR2 FQGNSA. The CDR3 spells CASSPWTGSNYGYTF. For the CDR3, the DNA is TGTGCCAGCAGCCCGTGGACAGGCTCAAACTATGGCTACACCTTC.

There are a few counts of this clonotype. This sequence joins TRBV14 and TRBJ2-1; 9 bases are a match to TRBD2. The CDR3 loop spans 18 amino acids. After removal of 0 bases from V and 5 bases from J, the junction contained 11 bases not matched to a gene. Germline CDR1 reads SGHDN; CDR2 reads FVKESK. The CDR3 here is CASSQEKSAGGPNNEQFF. The CDR3 coding sequence is TGTGCCAGCAGCCAAGAAAAATCGGCGGGAGGGCCGAACAATGAGCAGTTCTTC.

This clonotype came up a few times. The rearrangement links TRBV6-9 to TRBJ1-1, with 7 bases matching TRBD1. The length of the CDR3 is 14 residues. With V trimmed by 8 bases and J by 2 bases, 8 bases remained unmatched. The germline gives CDR1 MNHGY, CDR2 SVAAGI. This CDR3 reads CASPSGGGNTEAFF. The DNA of the CDR3 is TGTGCCAGCCCCTCCGGAGGGGGCAACACTGAAGCTTTCTTT.

The chain combines TRBV29-1 with TRBJ2-5, with D possibly TRBD1 on 6 matching bases. This CDR3 is 12 amino acids long. Trimming removed 6 bases at V and 2 bases at J, with 10 bases between. Germline V gene sequence: CDR1 SQVTM, CDR2 ANQGSEA. The CDR3 coding sequence is TGCAGCGTGGGCAGGGGTCAAGAGACCCAGTACTTC. Protein sequence: CSVGRGQETQYF.

This clonotype was picked up a small number of times. The chain uses TRBV11-2 and TRBJ2-1; 9 bases match TRBD2. CDR1 and CDR2 (germline): SGHAT, FQNNGV. This CDR3 contains 16 residues. V dropped 1 base and J dropped 15; count of bases not matched to a gene: 16. CDR3 protein: CASSLVRQAGGSQGFF. CDR3 coding DNA: TGTGCCAGCAGCTTAGTGAGGCAAGCGGGAGGTTCACAGGGGTTCTTC.

This clonotype was seen only a few times. DNA of the CDR3: TGTGCCAGTAAACGGACAGGGGGAGGCACAGATACGCAGTATTTT. As protein: CASKRTGGGTDTQYF. V and J are TRBV19 and TRBJ2-3; 10 bases agree with TRBD1. The CDR3 runs 15 residues. The J segment lost 1 base and the V segment lost 7 bases, leaving 5 bases of the junction unmatched. The germline CDR1 and CDR2 sequences are LNHDA and SQIVND (reference sequence).

Only a few counts were recorded for this clonotype. The rearrangement joins TRBV12-3 or TRBV12-4 to TRBJ1-1; the D is unclear. The CDR3 totals 11 residues. With 6 bases removed from V and 6 bases from J, the gap between germline ends came to 8 bases. The CDR3 sequence: CASRGPAEAFF. The CDR3 bases are TGTGCCAGCAGGGGCCCCGCTGAAGCTTTCTTT.

This clonotype was detected only a few times. V is TRBV19 and J is TRBJ1-4; D remains unclear. Trimming removed 1 base at V and 4 bases at J, with 10 bases between. Germline V gene sequence: CDR1 LNHDA, CDR2 SQIVND (reference sequence). This CDR3 has 15 residues. The CDR3 DNA sequence: TGTGCCAGTAGTATAGCCAGAGGGAGTAATGAAAAACTGTTTTTT. It is translated as CASSIARGSNEKLFF.